Listed below are T cell receptor beta chains from one sample, sequenced in a study of control samples from healthy donors and cancer patients. Profiled with immunoSEQ multiplex PCR; TCRdb holds only in-frame clones, not every one. The table lists 100,000 to 150,000 clones, approximately 90% of them singletons. The sequenced sample was blood. These receptors were taken from a man aged 18 to 30 in good health. Each CDR3 is given with its conserved first and last residue. The order of the fields is clone size, V gene, D gene, J gene, CDR3 protein, CDR3 DNA. A D gene is named only where the DNA matches it firmly. Clone size is stated in some rows and not others, as once, few, many or a class when expanded.

NA	TRBV7-2	NA	TRBJ2-5	CASSLVGREWETQYF	TGTGCCAGCAGCTTAGTCGGGCGGGAATGGGAGACCCAGTACTTC
few	TRBV4-3	TRBD2	TRBJ2-2	CASSQGASGNTGELFF	TGCGCCAGCAGCCAAGGGGCTAGCGGAAACACCGGGGAGCTGTTTTTT
NA	TRBV12-3/TRBV12-4	NA	TRBJ2-1	CASSSWYEQFF	TGTGCCAGCAGTTCTTGGTATGAGCAGTTCTTC
NA	TRBV11-3	NA	TRBJ2-5	CASGWVRGQETQYF	TGTGCCAGCGGTTGGGTACGAGGCCAAGAGACCCAGTACTTC
NA	TRBV28	TRBD2	TRBJ2-7	CASIGRGSSYEQYF	TGTGCCAGCATCGGGAGGGGGAGCTCCTACGAGCAGTACTTC
once	TRBV6-5	NA	TRBJ2-1	CASSPRAAGGEQFF	TGTGCCAGCAGTCCCCGGGCCGCTGGAGGTGAGCAGTTCTTC
NA	TRBV5-4	NA	TRBJ2-2	CASSLRLDTGELFF	TGTGCCAGCAGCCTGAGACTAGACACCGGGGAGCTGTTTTTT
NA	TRBV18	TRBD1	TRBJ1-2	CASSPGTGANYGYTF	TGTGCCAGCTCTCCGGGGACAGGGGCTAACTATGGCTACACCTTC
NA	TRBV5-6	NA	TRBJ2-3	CASSLSGATDTQYF	TGTGCCAGCAGCTTGTCTGGCGCGACAGATACGCAGTATTTT
NA	TRBV5-4	NA	TRBJ1-2	CASSLQGGYGYTF	TGTGCCAGCAGCCTACAGGGAGGCTATGGCTACACCTTC
NA	TRBV5-1	NA	TRBJ1-2	CASREELVGNYGYTF	TGCGCCAGCAGAGAGGAACTGGTAGGGAACTATGGCTACACCTTC
NA	TRBV5-6	NA	TRBJ1-5	CASSSWTDSNQPQHF	TGTGCCAGCAGCTCTTGGACAGATAGCAATCAGCCCCAGCATTTT
NA	TRBV28	NA	TRBJ1-5	CASSPAGGQGNQPQHF	TGTGCCAGCAGTCCTGCTGGGGGGCAGGGCAATCAGCCCCAGCATTTT
NA	TRBV5-1	TRBD1	TRBJ1-1	CASSLQGARVTEAFF	TGCGCCAGCAGCTTACAGGGGGCGCGGGTCACTGAAGCTTTCTTT
NA	TRBV5-1	NA	TRBJ2-7	CASSTGRYSYEQYF	TGCGCCAGCAGCACAGGACGGTACTCCTACGAGCAGTACTTC
NA	TRBV10-3	NA	TRBJ2-7	CAISESNGNEQYF	TGTGCCATCAGTGAGTCAAATGGTAACGAGCAGTACTTC
NA	TRBV2	TRBD1	TRBJ1-2	CASNSGQGGNGYTF	TGTGCCAGCAATTCGGGACAGGGCGGGAATGGCTACACCTTC